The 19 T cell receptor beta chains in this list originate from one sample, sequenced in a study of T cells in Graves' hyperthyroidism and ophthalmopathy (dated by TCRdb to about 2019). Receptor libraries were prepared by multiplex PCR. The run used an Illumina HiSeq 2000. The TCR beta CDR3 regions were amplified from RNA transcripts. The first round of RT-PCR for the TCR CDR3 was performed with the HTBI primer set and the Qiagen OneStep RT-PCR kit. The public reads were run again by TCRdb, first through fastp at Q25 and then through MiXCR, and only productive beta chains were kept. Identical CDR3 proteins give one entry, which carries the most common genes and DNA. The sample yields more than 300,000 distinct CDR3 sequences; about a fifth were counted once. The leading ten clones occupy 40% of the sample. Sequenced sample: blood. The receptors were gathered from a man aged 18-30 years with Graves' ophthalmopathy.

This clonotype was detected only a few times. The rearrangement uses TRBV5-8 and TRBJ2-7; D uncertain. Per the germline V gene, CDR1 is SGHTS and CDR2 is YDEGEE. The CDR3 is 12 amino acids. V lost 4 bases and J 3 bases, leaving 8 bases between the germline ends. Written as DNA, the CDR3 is TGTGCCAGCAGCCGGGTCTTCTACGAGCAGTACTTC. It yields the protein CASSRVFYEQYF.

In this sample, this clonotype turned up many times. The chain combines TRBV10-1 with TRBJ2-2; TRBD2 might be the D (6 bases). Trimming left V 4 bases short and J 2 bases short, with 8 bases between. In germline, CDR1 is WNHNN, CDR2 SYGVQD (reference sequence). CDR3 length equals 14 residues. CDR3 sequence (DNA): TGCGCCAGCAGTGCGGGGGATAACACCGGGGAGCTGTTTTTT. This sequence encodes CASSAGDNTGELFF.

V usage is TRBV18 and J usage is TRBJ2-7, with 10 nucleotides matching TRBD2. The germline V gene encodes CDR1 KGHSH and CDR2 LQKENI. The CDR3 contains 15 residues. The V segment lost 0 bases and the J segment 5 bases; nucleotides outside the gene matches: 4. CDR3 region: CASSPPGSGGNEQYF. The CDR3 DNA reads TGTGCCAGCTCACCACCGGGTAGCGGGGGGAACGAGCAGTACTTC.

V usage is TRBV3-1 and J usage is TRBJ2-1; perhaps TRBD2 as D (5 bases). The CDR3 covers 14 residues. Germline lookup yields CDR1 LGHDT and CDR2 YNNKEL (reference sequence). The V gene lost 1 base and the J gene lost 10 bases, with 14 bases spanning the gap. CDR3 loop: CASSQGMAGTEQFF. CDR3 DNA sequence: TGTGCCAGCAGCCAAGGAATGGCGGGCACCGAGCAGTTCTTC.

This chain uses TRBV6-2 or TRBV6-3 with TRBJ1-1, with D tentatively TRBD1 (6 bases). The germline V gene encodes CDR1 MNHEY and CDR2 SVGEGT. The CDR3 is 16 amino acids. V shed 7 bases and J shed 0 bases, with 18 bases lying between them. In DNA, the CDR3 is TGTGCCAGCACCCCGGACCCCAGGGGTTTGAACACTGAAGCTTTCTTT. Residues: CASTPDPRGLNTEAFF.

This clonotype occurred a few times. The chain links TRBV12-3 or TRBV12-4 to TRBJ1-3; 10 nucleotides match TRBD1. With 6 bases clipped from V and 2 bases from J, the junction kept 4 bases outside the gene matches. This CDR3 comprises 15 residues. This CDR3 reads CASRLGQGTGNTIYF. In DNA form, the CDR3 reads TGTGCCAGCAGGTTGGGACAGGGGACTGGAAACACCATATATTTT.

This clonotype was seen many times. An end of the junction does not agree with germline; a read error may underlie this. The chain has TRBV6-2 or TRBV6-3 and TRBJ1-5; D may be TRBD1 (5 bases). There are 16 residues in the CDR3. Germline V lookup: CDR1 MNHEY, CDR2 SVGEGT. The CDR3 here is CASTYEGTASDQPQHF. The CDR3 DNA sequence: TGTGCCAGCACATATGAGGGGACGGCTAGCGATCAGCCCCAGCATTTT.

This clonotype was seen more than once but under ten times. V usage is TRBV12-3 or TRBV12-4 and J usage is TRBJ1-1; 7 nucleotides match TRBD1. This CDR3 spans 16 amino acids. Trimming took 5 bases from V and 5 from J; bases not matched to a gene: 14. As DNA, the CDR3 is TGTGCCAGCAGTCCCTACGGTAGAGGGGGCATGACTGAAGCTTTCTTT. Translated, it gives CASSPYGRGGMTEAFF.

CDR3 sequence reads: CASSLTGGCEQYF. CDR3 in DNA: TGCGCCAGCAGCTTGACAGGGGGTTGCGAGCAGTACTTC. The chain recombines TRBV5-1 with TRBJ2-7, with 8 bases that match TRBD1. This CDR3 has 13 amino acids. J gave up 6 bases and V 1 base, and 3 bases lay outside the gene matches. Germline CDR1 reads SGHRS; CDR2 reads YFSETQ.

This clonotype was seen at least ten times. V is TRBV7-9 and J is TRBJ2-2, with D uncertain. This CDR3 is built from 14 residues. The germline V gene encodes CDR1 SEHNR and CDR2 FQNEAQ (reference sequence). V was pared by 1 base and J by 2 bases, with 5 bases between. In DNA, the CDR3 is TGTGCCAGCAGCTTAGTCTTTAACACCGGGGAGCTGTTTTTT. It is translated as CASSLVFNTGELFF.

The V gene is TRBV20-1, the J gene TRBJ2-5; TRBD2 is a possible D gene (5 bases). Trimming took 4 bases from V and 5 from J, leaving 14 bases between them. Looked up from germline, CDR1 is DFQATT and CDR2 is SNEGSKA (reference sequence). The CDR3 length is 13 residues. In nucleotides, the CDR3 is TGCAGTGCTACTCCCGCGAGCGGTGAGACCCAGTACTTC. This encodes CSATPASGETQYF.

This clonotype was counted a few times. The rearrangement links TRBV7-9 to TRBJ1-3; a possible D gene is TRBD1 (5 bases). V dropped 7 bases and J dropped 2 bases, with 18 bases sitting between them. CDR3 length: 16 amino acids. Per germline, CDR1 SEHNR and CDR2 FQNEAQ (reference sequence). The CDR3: CASTIDRFPPGNTIYF. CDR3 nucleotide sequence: TGTGCCAGCACTATTGACAGATTTCCCCCTGGAAACACCATATATTTT. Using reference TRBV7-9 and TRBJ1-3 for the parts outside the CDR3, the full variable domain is DTGVSQNPRHKITKRGQNVTFRCDPISEHNRLYWYRQTLGQGPEFLTYFQNEAQLEKSRLLSDRFSAERPKGSFSTLEIQRTEQGDSAMYLCASTIDRFPPGNTIYFGEGSWLTVV.

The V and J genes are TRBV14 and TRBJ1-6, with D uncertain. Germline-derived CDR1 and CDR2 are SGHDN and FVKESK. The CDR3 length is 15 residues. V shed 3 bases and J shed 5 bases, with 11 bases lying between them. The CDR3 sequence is CASSQHRVDNSPLHF. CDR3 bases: TGTGCCAGCAGCCAGCACAGAGTCGATAATTCACCCCTCCACTTT.

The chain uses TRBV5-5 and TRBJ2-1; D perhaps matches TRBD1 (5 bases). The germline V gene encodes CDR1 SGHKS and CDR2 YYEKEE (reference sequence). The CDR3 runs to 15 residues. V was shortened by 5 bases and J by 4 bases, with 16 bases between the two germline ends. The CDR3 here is CASSPAADSYNEQFF. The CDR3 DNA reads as TGTGCCAGCAGTCCCGCTGCCGACAGTTACAATGAGCAGTTCTTC.

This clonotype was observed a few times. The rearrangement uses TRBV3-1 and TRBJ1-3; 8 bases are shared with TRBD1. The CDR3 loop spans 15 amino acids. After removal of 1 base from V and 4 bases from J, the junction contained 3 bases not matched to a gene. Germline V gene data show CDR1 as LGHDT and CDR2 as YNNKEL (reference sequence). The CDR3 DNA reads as TGTGCCAGCAGCCAAGCCGGGACAGGAGGAAACACCATATATTTT. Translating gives CASSQAGTGGNTIYF. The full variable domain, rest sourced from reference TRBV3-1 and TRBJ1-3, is DTAVSQTPKYLVTQMGNDKSIKCEQNLGHDTMYWYKQDSKKFLKIMFSYNNKELIINETVPNRFSPKSPDKAHLNLHINSLELGDSAVYFCASSQAGTGGNTIYFGEGSWLTVV.

In DNA, the CDR3 is TGTGCCAGCATTTCATCGGGGGAGTATATCGATGGCTACACCTTC. Its protein is CASISSGEYIDGYTF. The genes are TRBV6-1 and TRBJ1-2; possibly TRBD1 for D (5 bases). Germline V lookup: CDR1 MNHNS, CDR2 SASEGT. The CDR3 consists of 15 residues. V was cut by 7 bases and J by 6 bases, with 21 bases left in between.

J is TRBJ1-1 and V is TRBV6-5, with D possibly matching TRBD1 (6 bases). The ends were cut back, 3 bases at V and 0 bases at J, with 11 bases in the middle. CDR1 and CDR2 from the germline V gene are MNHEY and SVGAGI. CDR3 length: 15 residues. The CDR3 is CASSYDGQLNTEAFF. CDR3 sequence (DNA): TGTGCCAGCAGTTATGACGGACAGCTGAACACTGAAGCTTTCTTT.

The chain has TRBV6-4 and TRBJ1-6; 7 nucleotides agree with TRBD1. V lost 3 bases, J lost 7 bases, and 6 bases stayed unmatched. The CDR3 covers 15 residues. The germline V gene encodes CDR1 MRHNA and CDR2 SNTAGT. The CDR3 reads CASSEEEGANSPLHF. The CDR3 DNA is TGTGCCAGCAGTGAAGAGGAGGGGGCGAATTCACCCCTCCACTTT.

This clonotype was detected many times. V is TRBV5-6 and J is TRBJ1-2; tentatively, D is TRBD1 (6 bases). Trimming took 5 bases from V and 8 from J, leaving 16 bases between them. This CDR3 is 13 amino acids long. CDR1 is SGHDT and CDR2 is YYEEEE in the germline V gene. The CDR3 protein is CASRVSGDAGYTF. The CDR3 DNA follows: TGTGCCAGCAGAGTGTCAGGGGACGCAGGCTACACCTTC.